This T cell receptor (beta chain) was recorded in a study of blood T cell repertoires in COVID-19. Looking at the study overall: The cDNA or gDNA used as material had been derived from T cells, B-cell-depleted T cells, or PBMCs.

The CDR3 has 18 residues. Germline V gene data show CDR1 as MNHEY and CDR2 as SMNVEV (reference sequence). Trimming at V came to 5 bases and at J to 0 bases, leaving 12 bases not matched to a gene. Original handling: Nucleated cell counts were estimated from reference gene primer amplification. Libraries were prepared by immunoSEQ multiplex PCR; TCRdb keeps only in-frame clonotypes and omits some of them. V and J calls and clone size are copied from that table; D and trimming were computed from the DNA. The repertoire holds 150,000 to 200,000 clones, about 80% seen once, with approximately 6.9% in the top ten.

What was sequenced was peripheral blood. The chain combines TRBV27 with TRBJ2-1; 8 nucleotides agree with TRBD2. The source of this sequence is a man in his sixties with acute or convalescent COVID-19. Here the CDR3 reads CASSPLILSGASYNEQFF. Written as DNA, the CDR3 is TGTGCCAGCAGTCCACTAATCCTTAGCGGGGCCTCCTACAATGAGCAGTTCTTC.